These 21 T cell receptor beta chains came from one sample sequenced in a study of cytomegalovirus exposure and HLA in healthy donors. PCR employed 60 Vbeta and 13 Jbeta primers. TCRdb's copy holds only in-frame clones and misses some; the assay was immunoSEQ multiplex PCR. The sample records more than 150,000 clones, 81% being singletons. Input material: PBMCs. These receptors originate from a woman in her twenties or thirties in good health and CMV-seronegative.

V is TRBV2 and J is TRBJ2-5, with D possibly matching TRBD1 (5 bases). The germline V gene has CDR1 SNHLY and CDR2 FYNNEI. The CDR3 has 15 amino acids. The ends were cut back, 2 bases at V and 5 bases at J, with 15 bases in the middle. The CDR3 nucleotides read TGTGCCAGCAGTGAATCGAAAGGACATAGGGAGACCCAGTACTTC. The encoded protein is CASSESKGHRETQYF.

The V call is TRBV4-3, the J call TRBJ2-1, with 10 bases aligning to TRBD1. The CDR3 runs 15 residues. The germline CDR1 and CDR2 sequences are LGHNA and YSLEER. Trimming at V came to 0 bases and at J to 6 bases, leaving 2 bases not matched to a gene. The CDR3 loop reads CASSQDDRGLNEQFF. DNA for the CDR3: TGCGCCAGCAGCCAAGATGACAGGGGGCTCAATGAGCAGTTCTTC.

This rearrangement joins TRBV28 to TRBJ2-5; TRBD1 matches 7 bases. The assigned J gene may be wrong: the sequence end matches TRBJ2-7 better. CDR3 size: 15 residues. CDR1 and CDR2 from the germline V gene are MDHEN and SYDVKM. The chain's CDR3 is CASSRVPGGSYEQYF. In DNA, the CDR3 is TGTGCCAGCAGTCGTGTCCCAGGGGGCTCCTACGAGCAGTACTTC.

The chain links TRBV7-3 to TRBJ2-5; 9 nucleotides align to TRBD2. The last part of the DNA fits TRBJ2-7 better; the J call may be wrong. CDR3 length: 16 residues. CDR1 and CDR2 from the germline V gene are SGHTA and FQGTGA. The CDR3 protein is CASSLGLAGTTYEQYF. In DNA form, the CDR3 reads TGTGCCAGCAGCTTAGGGCTAGCGGGGACAACCTACGAGCAGTACTTC.

This chain connects TRBV11-3 to TRBJ1-1, with D uncertain. Trimming took 2 bases from V and 2 from J, leaving 6 bases between them. Germline V gene data show CDR1 as SGHNT and CDR2 as YENEEA. The CDR3 runs to 13 residues. The CDR3 nucleotides are TGTGCCAGCAGCTTACAAAAAAACACTGAAGCTTTCTTT. Protein product: CASSLQKNTEAFF.

This clone was observed a handful of times. The chain links TRBV7-2 to TRBJ1-6, with D possibly being TRBD1 (6 bases). V was cut by 5 bases and J by 7 bases, with 12 bases left in between. Germline CDR1 and CDR2: SGHTA and FQGNSA. The CDR3 runs to 14 residues. The CDR3: CASSLQGGNSPLHF. In DNA, the CDR3 is TGTGCCAGCAGCCTACAGGGTGGAAATTCACCCCTCCACTTT.

This chain joins TRBV5-1 and TRBJ2-3; 10 nucleotides match TRBD2. From germline, CDR1 is SGHRS and CDR2 YFSETQ. The CDR3 length is 16 residues. V dropped 6 bases and J dropped 5; count of bases not matched to a gene: 12. The CDR3 DNA follows: TGCGCCAGCACCCGGCAAGGTCAGCGGGAGGGAGATACGCAGTATTTT. Translated: CASTRQGQREGDTQYF.

The rearrangement uses TRBV28 and TRBJ2-5; 7 nucleotides agree with TRBD2. The junction had 10 bases not matched to a gene; V was cut back by 6 bases and J by 3 bases. Germline CDR1 and CDR2: MDHEN and SYDVKM. The CDR3 spans 15 residues. In DNA, the CDR3 is TGTGCCAGCAGGGACCTGGCGGGAGTCAAAGAGACCCAGTACTTC. This translates into CASRDLAGVKETQYF.

This clone was observed a handful of times. This chain links TRBV10-2 with TRBJ2-1, with D possibly matching TRBD1 (5 bases). The CDR3 runs 17 residues. Germline-derived CDR1 and CDR2 are WSHSY and SAAADI. V shed 6 bases and J shed 5 bases, with 23 bases lying between them. The CDR3 here is CASRDIRVWERDNEQFF. As DNA, the CDR3 is TGCGCCAGCAGGGACATAAGGGTGTGGGAACGGGACAATGAGCAGTTCTTC.

The genes are TRBV28 and TRBJ2-1; 14 nucleotides align to TRBD2. After removal of 4 bases from V and 7 bases from J, the junction contained 3 bases not matched to a gene. There are 15 residues in the CDR3. CDR1 and CDR2 from the germline V gene are MDHEN and SYDVKM. The CDR3 DNA reads as TGTGCCAGCAGTTCAGGGACTAGCGGGAGAAATGAGCAGTTCTTC. Protein: CASSSGTSGRNEQFF.

In its sample, this clone was seen a few times. The chain joins TRBV28 to TRBJ1-2; D remains unclear. The CDR3 is made up of 14 amino acids. Trimming took off 1 base at V and 3 bases at J, with 9 bases between the two ends. From germline, CDR1 is MDHEN and CDR2 SYDVKM. In DNA form, the CDR3 reads TGTGCCAGCAGTTTATCTCGGGGAGACTATGGCTACACCTTC. It encodes CASSLSRGDYGYTF.

This clone was seen once. J is TRBJ1-1 and V is TRBV11-3; 7 bases fit TRBD1. CDR1 and CDR2 (germline): SGHNT, YENEEA. The CDR3 runs 14 residues. Trimming cost V 1 base and J 8 bases; bases outside gene matches: 7. Here the CDR3 DNA reads TGTGCCAGCAGCTTAGGGGGACAGAACGGGGAAGCTTTCTTT. Protein product: CASSLGGQNGEAFF.

The gene calls are TRBV6-6 and TRBJ1-2, with TRBD1 identical over 7 bases. In germline, CDR1 is MNHNY, CDR2 SVGAGI (reference sequence). Germline trimming cut 2 bases from V and 10 bases from J; bases unmatched to any gene: 7. The CDR3 has 13 residues. In DNA form, the CDR3 reads TGTGCCAGCAGTTACCAGCAGGGGGAAGACTACACCTTC. Residues: CASSYQQGEDYTF.

This clone was counted between two and nine times. The CDR3 region has the DNA TGTGCCAGCAGCCCCTCGGCGGTGAACACTGAAGCTTTCTTT. Translating gives CASSPSAVNTEAFF. The rearrangement uses TRBV5-5 and TRBJ1-1; the D is unclear. The CDR3 loop spans 14 amino acids. From germline, CDR1 is SGHKS and CDR2 YYEKEE (reference sequence). V was shortened by 4 bases and J by 0 bases, with 10 bases between the two germline ends.

V usage is TRBV28 and J usage is TRBJ1-3; D might be TRBD1 (5 bases). The CDR3 spans 15 residues. V was trimmed by 6 bases and J by 4 bases, leaving 16 bases between them. Germline loops: CDR1 MDHEN, CDR2 SYDVKM. As DNA, the CDR3 is TGTGCCAGCAGCCCCCCGGGGGGGTCGGGAAACACCATATATTTT. Its translation is CASSPPGGSGNTIYF.

The chain employs TRBV19 and TRBJ1-6; D gene ambiguous. V was cut by 1 base and J by 0 bases, with 7 bases left in between. Germline V gene lookup returns CDR1 LNHDA and CDR2 SQIVND (reference sequence). The CDR3 is made up of 16 amino acids. CDR3 sequence: CASSIVPDSYNSPLHF. Here the CDR3 DNA reads TGTGCCAGTAGTATAGTACCAGACTCCTATAATTCACCCCTCCACTTT.

This clone showed up just once. The chain carries TRBV6-5 and TRBJ2-7, with 7 positions matching TRBD1. This CDR3 has 15 residues. Unmatched junction bases numbered 12, after V lost 8 bases and J lost 2 bases. Germline values: CDR1 MNHEY, CDR2 SVGAGI. The CDR3 spells CASRSKGQRPYEQYF. The DNA for the CDR3 is TGTGCCAGCCGGTCAAAGGGACAGCGACCCTACGAGCAGTACTTC.

The chain carries TRBV7-9 and TRBJ2-3, with 11 bases identical to TRBD2. This CDR3 region has 16 residues. Unmatched junction bases numbered 8, after V lost 5 bases and J lost 4 bases. The germline V gene has CDR1 SEHNR and CDR2 FQNEAQ (reference sequence). CDR3: CASSTGLAGYSDTQYF. The CDR3, as DNA: TGTGCCAGCAGCACCGGACTAGCGGGTTACTCAGATACGCAGTATTTT. Combining the CDR3 with reference TRBV7-9 and TRBJ2-3 gives the whole variable domain DTGVSQNPRHKITKRGQNVTFRCDPISEHNRLYWYRQTLGQGPEFLTYFQNEAQLEKSRLLSDRFSAERPKGSFSTLEIQRTEQGDSAMYLCASSTGLAGYSDTQYFGPGTRLTVL.

The chain has TRBV2 and TRBJ1-1, with D tentatively TRBD1 (6 bases). CDR3 size: 16 residues. CDR1 is SNHLY and CDR2 is FYNNEI in the germline V gene. V shed 6 bases and J shed 0 bases, with 17 bases lying between them. DNA for the CDR3: TGTGCCAGCAGGAACAGGGCAATCCTCATGAACACTGAAGCTTTCTTT. Its translation: CASRNRAILMNTEAFF.

The rearrangement uses TRBV9 and TRBJ2-1; 9 nucleotides align to TRBD1. Per the germline V gene, CDR1 is SGDLS and CDR2 is YYNGEE. The CDR3 is 14 amino acids. V was clipped by 2 bases and J by 4 bases; unmatched bases: 1. In nucleotides, the CDR3 is TGTGCCAGCAGCGTCGGACAGGGGTACAATGAGCAGTTCTTC. Amino acid sequence: CASSVGQGYNEQFF.

This sequence joins TRBV5-1 and TRBJ2-2; TRBD1 might be the D (5 bases). This CDR3 spans 16 amino acids. CDR1 is SGHRS, CDR2 YFSETQ, per germline. Deletions cut 4 bases from V and 3 bases from J, with 16 bases between. CDR3: CASSRHDDRYTGELFF. DNA for the CDR3: TGCGCCAGCAGCCGGCATGATGACAGATACACCGGGGAGCTGTTTTTT.